The clone carrying this T cell receptor (beta chain) was observed once. Its antigen is unidentified. CD45RA+ naive and CD45RA-negative memory subsets were separated from CD4+ cells. Sequencing was performed with immunoSEQ multiplex PCR; in TCRdb, only in-frame clones are kept and a portion is missing. The sample carries a few million clones, 85% to 95% recorded once. The CDR3 has 17 amino acids. V shed 3 bases, J shed 3 bases, and the junction held 8 bases outside the gene matches. CDR1 is SGHDN and CDR2 is FVKESK in the germline V gene. This record belongs to a study of shared clonotypes between healthy human individuals. Findings and limits, study-wide: Clonotype sharing among donors was thought likely to change with sequencing depth.

Sequencing was carried out using naive CD4+ T cells from PBMCs. Documented subset: CD45RA+ positively selected. This sequence originates from a man aged 18 to 29 in good health. Some clones in this sample may be carry-over from other donors' samples. The chain has TRBV14 and TRBJ1-2; 12 bases fit TRBD1. In DNA, the CDR3 is TGTGCCAGCAGCCATTTAGGGGACAGGGGGCACGACTATGGCTACACCTTC. Its protein is CASSHLGDRGHDYGYTF.